The 29 T cell receptor beta chains below were found in one sample sequenced in a study of T cells after posttransplantation cyclophosphamide. Only in-frame clones appear in the TCRdb table, and some are missing; sequencing was by immunoSEQ multiplex PCR. This sample has 1,000 or so clones, with 65% to 80% found just once. Sequenced sample: memory CD8+ T cells sorted from blood. These receptor sequences come from a woman between 50 and 59 years old in good health and a related stem cell transplant donor.

The chain couples TRBV7-3 to TRBJ1-2; D ambiguous. CDR3 size: 18 residues. The germline V gene encodes CDR1 SGHTA and CDR2 FQGTGA. Deletions cut 4 bases from V and 4 bases from J, with 25 bases between. CDR3 sequence (DNA): TGTGCCAGCAGCTCGCGCCCCACAAAAGGCCGAGGAACCTATGGCTACACCTTC. This codes for CASSSRPTKGRGTYGYTF. Complete variable domain (other parts from reference TRBV7-3 and TRBJ1-2): GAGVSQTPSNKVTEKGKYVELRCDPISGHTALYWYRQSLGQGPEFLIYFQGTGAADDSGLPNDRFFAVRPEGSVSTLKIQRTERGDSAVYLCASSSRPTKGRGTYGYTFGSGTRLTVV.

The V call is TRBV13, the J call TRBJ2-6, with 8 bases lining up with TRBD1. The CDR3 runs to 19 residues. V shed 5 bases, J shed 0 bases, and the junction held 12 bases outside the gene matches. Germline CDR1 is PRHDT and CDR2 is FYEKMQ (reference sequence). The CDR3 region is CASSLNRQGLLSGANVLTF. The DNA for the CDR3 is TGTGCCAGCAGCCTAAATCGACAGGGGCTACTCTCTGGGGCCAACGTCCTGACTTTC.

This clone has only one observation. The chain carries TRBV2 and TRBJ2-2, with TRBD2 as a possible D gene (7 bases). This CDR3 has 16 amino acids. Germline V CDR1 and CDR2: SNHLY, FYNNEI. V gave up 7 bases and J gave up 1 base, with 16 bases separating them. CDR3 amino acids: CASIGGAYLNTGELFF. The DNA for the CDR3 is TGTGCCAGCATAGGGGGGGCGTATTTGAACACCGGGGAGCTGTTTTTT. The full variable domain, rest sourced from reference TRBV2 and TRBJ2-2, is EPEVTQTPSHQVTQMGQEVILRCVPISNHLYFYWYRQILGQKVEFLVSFYNNEISEKSEIFDDQFSVERPDGSNFTLKIRSTKLEDSAMYFCASIGGAYLNTGELFFGEGSRLTVL.

This chain connects TRBV6-6 to TRBJ2-2; possibly TRBD2 for D (5 bases). Trimming pared 7 bases from V and 5 bases from J, leaving 8 bases between. The V gene's germline CDR1 is MNHNY and CDR2 SVGAGI (reference sequence). The CDR3 is 12 residues long. The CDR3 DNA reads TGTGCCAGCACCGGACTGACCGGGGAGCTGTTTTTT. This codes for CASTGLTGELFF.

This CDR3 reads CASSFNQAAPSDTQYF. CDR3 sequence (DNA): TGTGCCAGCAGCTTTAACCAAGCGGCTCCGTCAGATACGCAGTATTTT. This rearrangement joins TRBV7-6 to TRBJ2-3; tentatively, D is TRBD2 (5 bases). Germline V gives CDR1 SGHVS, CDR2 FNYEAQ. The CDR3 loop spans 16 amino acids. The V gene lost 3 bases and the J gene lost 4 bases, with 17 bases spanning the gap. The full variable domain, completed using reference TRBV7-6 and TRBJ2-3, is GAGVSQSPRYKVTKRGQDVALRCDPISGHVSLYWYRQALGQGPEFLTYFNYEAQQDKSGLPNDRFSAERPEGSISTLTIQRTEQRDSAMYRCASSFNQAAPSDTQYFGPGTRLTVL.

V and J are TRBV10-3 and TRBJ1-2, with D maybe TRBD1 (5 bases). V was clipped by 7 bases and J by 3 bases, with 6 bases between them. From germline, CDR1 is ENHRY and CDR2 SYGVKD. The CDR3 loop spans 11 amino acids. In DNA form, the CDR3 reads TGTGCCATCACGGGGGACTATGGCTACACCTTC. Residues: CAITGDYGYTF.

V usage is TRBV27 and J usage is TRBJ2-1; 10 nucleotides match TRBD2. Trimming removed 2 bases from V and 4 bases from J; junction bases left unmatched: 2. Germline loops: CDR1 MNHEY, CDR2 SMNVEV (reference sequence). This CDR3 has 15 amino acids. The CDR3 nucleotides are TGTGCCAGCAGTTTAGGACTAGCGGAATACAATGAGCAGTTCTTC. Protein: CASSLGLAEYNEQFF.

The chain employs TRBV28 and TRBJ2-3; TRBD2 agrees at 7 bases. Germline V lookup: CDR1 MDHEN, CDR2 SYDVKM. Trimming cost V 6 bases and J 8 bases; bases outside gene matches: 23. The CDR3 loop spans 18 amino acids. In nucleotides, the CDR3 is TGTGCCAGCAGCCCTGGGGGGGGACCCGAGGCCCAACTCGGTACGCAGTATTTT. Amino acids: CASSPGGGPEAQLGTQYF. Together with reference TRBV28 and TRBJ2-3, the CDR3 gives the full variable domain: DVKVTQSSRYLVKRTGEKVFLECVQDMDHENMFWYRQDPGLGLRLIYFSYDVKMKEKGDIPEGYSVSREKKERFSLILESASTNQTSMYLCASSPGGGPEAQLGTQYFGPGTRLTVL.

The chain combines TRBV5-6 with TRBJ2-5, with D possibly TRBD2 on 5 matching bases. The CDR3 contains 15 residues. CDR1 is SGHDT and CDR2 is YYEEEE in the germline V gene. V was clipped by 0 bases and J by 5 bases, with 14 bases between them. CDR3 residues: CASSLARVQRETQYF. DNA of the CDR3: TGTGCCAGCAGCTTGGCGAGGGTTCAACGGGAGACCCAGTACTTC.

The chain has TRBV5-5 and TRBJ2-7; 7 bases align to TRBD1. V gave up 2 bases and J gave up 7 bases; unmatched junction bases: 3. The CDR3 consists of 12 residues. CDR1 is SGHKS, CDR2 YYEKEE, per germline (reference sequence). The CDR3 nucleotides read TGTGCCAGCAGCTTTACAGGGGAGGAGCAGTACTTC. This codes for CASSFTGEEQYF.

The rearrangement joins TRBV10-3 to TRBJ2-3; D is ambiguous. CDR1 is ENHRY and CDR2 is SYGVKD in the germline V gene. This CDR3 has 16 amino acids. The germline V and J ends were trimmed by 2 bases and 1 base, with 13 bases remaining between them. CDR3 region: CAISEDPGRGTDTQYF. CDR3 nucleotides: TGTGCCATCAGTGAGGACCCTGGTCGGGGCACAGATACGCAGTATTTT.

This clone appeared once. The rearrangement uses TRBV9 and TRBJ1-4; 8 bases fit TRBD1. Germline CDR1 and CDR2: SGDLS and YYNGEE. This CDR3 is 15 amino acids long. J lost 7 bases, V lost 0 bases, and 5 bases had no gene match. The CDR3 sequence: CASSVGTGSSEKLFF. In DNA form, the CDR3 reads TGTGCCAGCAGCGTAGGGACAGGGAGTAGTGAAAAACTGTTTTTT. Drawing the rest from reference TRBV9 and TRBJ1-4, the complete variable domain is DSGVTQTPKHLITATGQRVTLRCSPRSGDLSVYWYQQSLDQGLQFLIQYYNGEERAKGNILERFSAQQFPDLHSELNLSSLELGDSALYFCASSVGTGSSEKLFFGSGTQLSVL.

The genes are TRBV28 and TRBJ2-7, with TRBD2 matching 7 bases. Germline V gives CDR1 MDHEN, CDR2 SYDVKM. The CDR3 runs 16 residues. With V trimmed by 5 bases and J by 1 base, 11 bases remained unmatched. The CDR3 protein is CASSPSLGGKSYEQYF. The CDR3 bases are TGTGCCAGCAGTCCCTCCCTGGGGGGGAAATCCTACGAGCAGTACTTC.

This chain joins TRBV29-1 and TRBJ2-2, with D tentatively TRBD2 (5 bases). V was clipped by 2 bases and J by 4 bases, with 17 bases between them. This CDR3 comprises 16 residues. Germline V gene lookup returns CDR1 SQVTM and CDR2 ANQGSEA. The CDR3 sequence: CSVECPGEGRTGELFF. Here the CDR3 DNA reads TGCAGCGTTGAATGCCCCGGCGAGGGCCGCACCGGGGAGCTGTTTTTT.

The CDR3 nucleotides read TGCAGCGTAGCAGGAGCGGTAGGCTACACCTTC. It specifies CSVAGAVGYTF. The chain combines TRBV29-1 with TRBJ1-2, with D hard to call. The V and J ends lost 6 bases and 8 bases respectively, with 13 bases between them. Germline V gives CDR1 SQVTM, CDR2 ANQGSEA. This CDR3 has 11 residues.

This chain uses TRBV27 with TRBJ2-7, with 7 bases matching TRBD2. V trimming: 5 bases; J trimming: 4 bases; junction bases outside the gene matches: 8. CDR1 and CDR2 from the germline V gene are MNHEY and SMNVEV (reference sequence). This CDR3 comprises 14 residues. CDR3 in DNA: TGTGCCAGCAGTAGAATAAGCGGGGAGTACGAGCAGTACTTC. This codes for CASSRISGEYEQYF.

This clone appeared a few times. The chain couples TRBV19 to TRBJ2-1; D is perhaps TRBD2 (6 bases). This CDR3 spans 15 amino acids. Germline CDR1 and CDR2: LNHDA and SQIVND (reference sequence). With 7 bases removed from V and 9 bases from J, the gap between germline ends came to 22 bases. CDR3 nucleotides: TGTGCCAGTAACCTTATGCGGGACCCCCGGGGTGAGCAGTTCTTC. Protein product: CASNLMRDPRGEQFF.

The rearrangement joins TRBV25-1 to TRBJ2-2, with D possibly being TRBD1 (6 bases). Germline assignment: CDR1 MGHDK and CDR2 SYGVNS. The CDR3 is 14 amino acids. The ends were cut back, 2 bases at V and 3 bases at J, with 7 bases in the middle. The CDR3 nucleotides read TGTGCCAGCAGTGAAGGGACACACACCGGGGAGCTGTTTTTT. Translation gives CASSEGTHTGELFF.

This clone was seen more than once but under ten times. V is TRBV4-1 and J is TRBJ2-2, with D unclear. The CDR3 spans 15 residues. V lost 0 bases and J 7 bases, leaving 12 bases between the germline ends. Germline values: CDR1 MGHRA, CDR2 YSYEKL. The CDR3 bases are TGCGCCAGCAGCCAAGAAGCAACGGTTCACGGGGAGCTGTTTTTT. Residues: CASSQEATVHGELFF.

The chain combines TRBV6-1 with TRBJ2-7; 11 nucleotides align to TRBD2. V shed 7 bases, J shed 0 bases, and the junction held 2 bases outside the gene matches. Per germline, CDR1 MNHNS and CDR2 SASEGT. CDR3 size: 14 residues. The chain's CDR3 is CASKTSGSSYEQYF. CDR3 nucleotides: TGTGCCAGCAAAACTAGCGGGAGCTCCTACGAGCAGTACTTC.

The chain carries TRBV11-2 and TRBJ1-1; possible D gene TRBD1, 6 bases. CDR1 and CDR2 (germline): SGHAT, FQNNGV. The CDR3 has 13 residues. V was cut by 5 bases and J by 14 bases, with 21 bases left in between. The CDR3 spells CASSTLPSGEPFF. The CDR3, as DNA: TGTGCCAGCAGCACTCTCCCTTCAGGGGAACCATTCTTT.

The table lists this clone with a count of one. The V gene is TRBV2, the J gene TRBJ1-5; the D gene is possibly TRBD1 (5 bases). In germline, CDR1 is SNHLY, CDR2 FYNNEI. The CDR3 contains 13 residues. V dropped 7 bases and J dropped 3 bases, with 10 bases sitting between them. The CDR3, as DNA: TGTGCCAGCACAGGGTTAAACAATCAGCCCCAGCATTTT. Protein sequence: CASTGLNNQPQHF.

This clone is classed as large. V usage is TRBV13 and J usage is TRBJ1-5; TRBD1 aligns across 9 bases. The CDR3 loop spans 15 amino acids. V dropped 0 bases and J dropped 4; count of bases not matched to a gene: 1. From germline, CDR1 is PRHDT and CDR2 FYEKMQ (reference sequence). Here the CDR3 reads CASSLGTGGNQPQHF. CDR3 nucleotide sequence: TGTGCCAGCAGCTTAGGGACAGGGGGTAATCAGCCCCAGCATTTT. Full variable domain (rest looked up from reference TRBV13 and TRBJ1-5): AAGVIQSPRHLIKEKRETATLKCYPIPRHDTVYWYQQGPGQDPQFLISFYEKMQSDKGSIPDRFSAQQFSDYHSELNMSSLELGDSALYFCASSLGTGGNQPQHFGDGTRLSIL.

This sequence joins TRBV25-1 and TRBJ1-2, with TRBD1 matching 7 bases. J gave up 8 bases and V 4 bases, and 7 bases lay outside the gene matches. CDR3 length equals 13 residues. The germline CDR1 and CDR2 sequences are MGHDK and SYGVNS. CDR3 in amino acids: CASSVVGQDGYTF. CDR3 DNA: TGTGCCAGCAGTGTAGTCGGACAGGACGGCTACACCTTC.

This clone turned up a few times. The chain carries TRBV7-9 and TRBJ2-2; 8 nucleotides agree with TRBD1. Germline-derived CDR1 and CDR2 are SEHNR and FQNEAQ (reference sequence). The CDR3 has 15 residues. The V and J ends lost 5 bases and 1 base, in that order; junction bases with no gene match: 3. The CDR3 DNA is TGTGCCAGCAGCGACGGGACAGGGAACACCGGGGAGCTGTTTTTT. The encoded protein is CASSDGTGNTGELFF.

The chain is built from TRBV5-1 and TRBJ2-7; D uncertain. The CDR3 sequence is 12 residues long. Germline CDR1 SGHRS, CDR2 YFSETQ. Between the trimmed V and J ends, which lost 5 bases and 2 bases, there was a span of 8 bases. This CDR3 reads CASRVEAYEQYF. CDR3 DNA sequence: TGCGCCAGCAGGGTAGAAGCCTACGAGCAGTACTTC.

The chain has TRBV5-4 and TRBJ2-7; 9 bases align to TRBD2. This CDR3 is 17 amino acids long. V trimming: 4 bases; J trimming: 3 bases; junction bases outside the gene matches: 14. Germline-derived CDR1 and CDR2 are SGHNT and YYREEE (reference sequence). The CDR3 is CASSRLFSGRENYEQYF. The CDR3 DNA follows: TGTGCCAGCAGCCGTTTATTTAGCGGGAGAGAAAACTACGAGCAGTACTTC.

The rearrangement joins TRBV27 to TRBJ1-1; weak D call: TRBD1 (5 bases). Trimming took 8 bases from V and 10 from J, leaving 14 bases between them. In germline, CDR1 is MNHEY, CDR2 SMNVEV (reference sequence). This CDR3 has 11 amino acids. CDR3 DNA sequence: TGTGCCAGCGGGGGGACCTTACGAGCTTTCTTT. Translated, it gives CASGGTLRAFF.

The chain links TRBV6-4 to TRBJ1-2, with TRBD1 matching over 7 bases. Germline CDR1 reads MRHNA; CDR2 reads SNTAGT. The CDR3 runs to 15 residues. Trimming took 7 bases from V and 4 from J; bases not matched to a gene: 12. CDR3 nucleotides: TGTGCCAGCAAGCCTACCCGGGACAGAGTCTATGGCTACACCTTC. Translation: CASKPTRDRVYGYTF.